The sequence of this T cell receptor beta chain was determined in a study of control samples from healthy donors and cancer patients. Generated by immunoSEQ multiplex PCR, the TCRdb table keeps only in-frame clones and is missing some. The sample lists about 89,000 clones, over 75% occurring once. After removal of 5 bases from V and 5 bases from J, the junction contained 9 bases not matched to a gene. The CDR3 loop spans 15 amino acids. Germline-derived CDR1 and CDR2 are SGHTA and FQGTGA. V gene TRBV7-3 combines with J gene TRBJ2-1; 7 bases line up with TRBD2. The sequence came from a woman aged 40 to 49 in good health. The material sequenced was blood. The CDR3: CASSLRGDRNNEQFF. CDR3 DNA sequence: TGTGCCAGCAGCCTCCGGGGGGACCGGAACAATGAGCAGTTCTTC.